The source of this TCR beta chain is a study of T-cell memory formation after mild COVID-19. Via MiXCR, TCRdb re-called the 5' RACE reads, giving one row per CDR3 protein. Of about 500,000 distinct CDR3 sequences in the sample, roughly 21% were seen once. Germline V CDR1 and CDR2: SGHRS, YFSETQ. Trimming cost V 0 bases and J 5 bases; bases outside gene matches: 7. CDR3 length: 15 residues. This clonotype was picked up a small number of times. The TCR sequence derives from an adult woman who had mild COVID-19 (a few samples of this study predate the infection). Cell type and time point are not known. Input material: PBMCs or a T cell subset sorted from them (not recorded which). The gene calls are TRBV5-1 and TRBJ2-5; 7 nucleotides align to TRBD1. The CDR3 bases are TGCGCCAGCAGCTTGGGGGACAGTGAATGGGAGACCCAGTACTTC. As protein: CASSLGDSEWETQYF.